These 20 T cell receptor beta chains were all obtained from the same sample, sequenced in a study of glioma-infiltrating T cells after dendritic cell vaccination. Time point indicated: after dendritic cell vaccination, including at tumor progression/relapse. TCRdb's copy holds only in-frame clones and misses some; the assay was immunoSEQ multiplex PCR. The sample yields about 65,000 clones, 86% seen once. Sequencing used blood, obtained after dendritic cell vaccination. The receptors come from a human donor with glioblastoma.

The chain couples TRBV27 to TRBJ2-3; no firm D call. Germline assignment: CDR1 MNHEY and CDR2 SMNVEV (reference sequence). V lost 2 bases and J 0 bases, leaving 9 bases between the germline ends. This CDR3 has 15 residues. For the CDR3, the DNA is TGTGCCAGCAGTTTAAGTCAGAGGAGCACAGATACGCAGTATTTT. Translating gives CASSLSQRSTDTQYF.

V is TRBV19 and J is TRBJ1-2; D possibly corresponds to TRBD1 (6 bases). CDR1 and CDR2 (germline): LNHDA, SQIVND (reference sequence). Deletions cut 0 bases from V and 4 bases from J, with 12 bases between. CDR3 size: 15 residues. CDR3 in DNA: TGTGCCAGTAGTATAGAGGGCAGGGGATCCTATGGCTACACCTTC. It is translated as CASSIEGRGSYGYTF.

The V and J genes are TRBV5-4 and TRBJ2-3; tentatively, D is TRBD1 (6 bases). CDR3 length: 15 residues. V gave up 2 bases and J gave up 5 bases, with 15 bases separating them. Germline V gene lookup returns CDR1 SGHNT and CDR2 YYREEE (reference sequence). As DNA, the CDR3 is TGTGCCAGCAGCTTCGACAGGACATCACAAGATACGCAGTATTTT. As protein: CASSFDRTSQDTQYF.

V usage is TRBV18 and J usage is TRBJ1-5; D not resolved. This CDR3 contains 13 residues. In germline, CDR1 is KGHSH, CDR2 LQKENI. Trimming stripped 2 bases from V and 5 bases from J, with 7 bases between. CDR3 sequence reads: CASSPEIHQPQHF. The DNA for the CDR3 is TGTGCCAGCTCACCAGAGATTCATCAGCCCCAGCATTTT.

This clone came up a few times. The J gene is TRBJ2-3, the V gene TRBV6-4, with D maybe TRBD2 (6 bases). Trimming left V 4 bases short and J 2 bases short, with 13 bases between. The CDR3 length is 15 residues. Looked up from germline, CDR1 is MRHNA and CDR2 is SNTAGT. The CDR3 is CASSGSGESTDTQYF. DNA of the CDR3: TGTGCCAGCAGTGGTTCGGGGGAGTCCACAGATACGCAGTATTTT.

The chain uses TRBV5-4 and TRBJ2-7, with 7 bases lining up with TRBD1. Losses at the gene ends were 4 bases for V and 4 bases for J; bases not matched to a gene: 5. Germline CDR1 SGHNT, CDR2 YYREEE (reference sequence). This CDR3 spans 13 amino acids. Written as DNA, the CDR3 is TGTGCCAGCAGCCCGACAGGGCCATACGAGCAGTACTTC. It translates to CASSPTGPYEQYF.

The rearrangement links TRBV7-9 to TRBJ2-5; 9 nucleotides line up with TRBD1. The CDR3 length is 15 residues. After removal of 2 bases from V and 2 bases from J, the junction contained 3 bases not matched to a gene. Germline V CDR1 and CDR2: SEHNR, FQNEAQ (reference sequence). This CDR3 is CASSLWDRVQETQYF. DNA for the CDR3: TGTGCCAGCAGCTTATGGGACAGGGTACAAGAGACCCAGTACTTC.

The chain links TRBV5-1 to TRBJ2-2; a possible D gene is TRBD1 (5 bases). CDR1 is SGHRS and CDR2 is YFSETQ in the germline V gene. This CDR3 region has 16 residues. Trimming removed 0 bases from V and 6 bases from J, with 15 bases in between. The CDR3 sequence is CASSLEASLGAGELFF. The CDR3 DNA sequence: TGCGCCAGCAGCTTGGAGGCAAGCCTAGGGGCCGGGGAGCTGTTTTTT.

The chain uses TRBV19 and TRBJ1-1; D remains unclear. The germline V gene encodes CDR1 LNHDA and CDR2 SQIVND (reference sequence). This CDR3 has 13 residues. V lost 6 bases to trimming and J lost 3 bases, with 11 bases between them. CDR3 sequence (DNA): TGTGCCAGTAGCCTGACCGGGGACACTGAAGCTTTCTTT. Translated, it gives CASSLTGDTEAFF.

This chain connects TRBV19 to TRBJ1-1, with 7 bases that match TRBD1. The CDR3 spans 16 residues. CDR1 and CDR2 from the germline V gene are LNHDA and SQIVND (reference sequence). Trimming removed 5 bases from V and 5 bases from J; junction bases left unmatched: 14. CDR3 sequence reads: CASSAPQTGMGTEAFF. DNA of the CDR3: TGTGCCAGTAGTGCTCCCCAGACAGGGATGGGGACTGAAGCTTTCTTT.

The chain is built from TRBV5-1 and TRBJ2-7; D gene uncertain. Germline CDR1 and CDR2: SGHRS and YFSETQ. With 5 bases removed from V and 2 bases from J, the gap between germline ends came to 14 bases. This CDR3 has 14 residues. This CDR3 is CASRVEVGPYEQYF. CDR3 nucleotides: TGCGCCAGCAGGGTTGAGGTCGGTCCCTACGAGCAGTACTTC.

This chain uses TRBV10-3 with TRBJ2-7; 7 nucleotides line up with TRBD1. Per the germline V gene, CDR1 is ENHRY and CDR2 is SYGVKD. The ends lost 7 bases at V and 0 bases at J; junction bases unmatched: 9. CDR3 length: 15 residues. The CDR3 loop reads CAINTGQESSYEQYF. For the CDR3, the DNA is TGTGCCATCAATACCGGACAGGAGAGCTCCTACGAGCAGTACTTC.

The chain has TRBV25-1 and TRBJ2-4, with 8 bases fitting TRBD1. The germline V gene has CDR1 MGHDK and CDR2 SYGVNS. V trimming: 1 base; J trimming: 1 base; junction bases outside the gene matches: 3. This CDR3 spans 16 amino acids. In nucleotides, the CDR3 is TGTGCCAGCAGTGAATTGCAGGGGGCGGCCAAAAACATTCAGTACTTC. This gives the protein CASSELQGAAKNIQYF.

The chain couples TRBV6-5 to TRBJ2-3; D may be TRBD1 (5 bases). This CDR3 comprises 16 residues. V was pared by 2 bases and J by 3 bases, with 15 bases between. CDR1 is MNHEY and CDR2 is SVGAGI in the germline V gene. This CDR3 reads CASSYGHRVGTDTQYF. CDR3 bases: TGTGCCAGCAGTTACGGACACCGAGTCGGGACAGATACGCAGTATTTT.

The V and J genes are TRBV29-1 and TRBJ2-2; possible D gene TRBD2, 5 bases. Germline assignment: CDR1 SQVTM and CDR2 ANQGSEA. Trimming cost V 5 bases and J 3 bases, with 10 bases left between them. The CDR3 length is 13 residues. CDR3 amino acids: CSVSGVDTGELFF. The CDR3 region has the DNA TGCAGCGTTTCCGGGGTGGACACCGGGGAGCTGTTTTTT.

This clone showed up just once. The genes are TRBV5-4 and TRBJ1-6, with a tentative D call TRBD1 (5 bases). Trimming pared 3 bases from V and 10 bases from J, leaving 14 bases between. The germline CDR1 and CDR2 sequences are SGHNT and YYREEE (reference sequence). The CDR3 has 14 amino acids. CDR3 residues: CASSSPTAASPLHF. DNA of the CDR3: TGTGCCAGCAGCTCTCCGACAGCTGCCTCACCCCTCCACTTT.

The rearrangement links TRBV6-1 to TRBJ2-7, with D tentatively TRBD2 (7 bases). Between the trimmed V and J ends, which lost 6 bases and 5 bases, there was a span of 14 bases. Per the germline V gene, CDR1 is MNHNS and CDR2 is SASEGT. The CDR3 covers 13 residues. In nucleotides, the CDR3 is TGTGCCAGCAGCGGGGGGCCCCGGGACGAGCAGTACTTC. The encoded protein is CASSGGPRDEQYF.

The gene calls are TRBV14 and TRBJ2-3; D call uncertain. V lost 8 bases, J lost 0 bases, and 6 bases lay in between. In germline, CDR1 is SGHDN, CDR2 FVKESK. This CDR3 region has 12 residues. This CDR3 is CASGRSTDTQYF. CDR3 in DNA: TGTGCCAGCGGCAGAAGCACAGATACGCAGTATTTT.

The chain combines TRBV18 with TRBJ2-6, with TRBD1 matching over 7 bases. With V trimmed by 0 bases and J by 0 bases, 8 bases remained unmatched. This CDR3 has 19 residues. Germline CDR1 is KGHSH and CDR2 is LQKENI. The chain's CDR3 is CASSPPTNRGFSGANVLTF. The DNA for the CDR3 is TGTGCCAGCTCACCACCTACGAACAGGGGATTCTCTGGGGCCAACGTCCTGACTTTC.

The CDR3 spells CASAGQGSYEQYF. The CDR3 DNA sequence: TGTGCCAGCGCGGGACAGGGGTCCTACGAGCAGTACTTC. The rearrangement links TRBV19 to TRBJ2-7; the match to TRBD1 covers 10 bases. Germline CDR1 reads LNHDA; CDR2 reads SQIVND (reference sequence). The length of the CDR3 is 13 residues. Trimming at V came to 9 bases and at J to 1 base, leaving 3 bases not matched to a gene.